Presented here are 2 T cell receptor beta chains from one specimen sequenced in a study of blood T cells in healthy people across ages. Through a sample-barcoded 5' primer and a J-beta primer mix, a second PCR was run for about 6 to 12 cycles. MiXCR was run by TCRdb on the 5' RACE reads, yielding one entry per CDR3 protein. Here the sample spans approximately 490,000 distinct CDR3 sequences, approximately 25% being singletons. The sample also formed part of further work on T cells of mothers and their children.

Sequences were obtained from blood. These receptors originate from a boy between 10 and 17 years old in good health.

Only a few counts were recorded for this clonotype. The CDR3 bases are TGTGCCAGCAGCTTGACAGCCTATAGCAATCAGCCCCAGCATTTT. It encodes CASSLTAYSNQPQHF. The J gene is TRBJ1-5, the V gene TRBV7-2; a weak D match, TRBD1 (5 bases). Germline CDR1 is SGHTA and CDR2 is FQGNSA. Trimming removed 3 bases from V and 0 bases from J, with 9 bases in between. The length of the CDR3 is 15 residues. The complete variable domain, with remaining parts taken from reference TRBV7-2 and TRBJ1-5, reads GAGVSQSPSNKVTEKGKDVELRCDPISGHTALYWYRQSLGQGLEFLIYFQGNSAPDKSGLPSDRFSAERTGGSVSTLTIQRTQQEDSAVYLCASSLTAYSNQPQHFGDGTRLSIL.

This clonotype was picked up one time. The V and J genes are TRBV5-5 and TRBJ2-3; no clear D. Germline-derived CDR1 and CDR2 are SGHKS and YYEKEE (reference sequence). Trimming removed 2 bases from V and 4 bases from J, with 8 bases in between. The CDR3 is 13 amino acids. The CDR3 region is CASSLDIPDTQYF. The CDR3 DNA reads as TGTGCCAGCAGCTTAGATATCCCAGATACGCAGTATTTT.